The source of this T cell receptor (beta chain) is a study of blood T cell repertoires in COVID-19. Germline-derived CDR1 and CDR2 are SGHDT and YYEEEE. The CDR3 loop spans 15 amino acids. V was pared by 0 bases and J by 6 bases, with 10 bases between. As originally analysed: Estimation of nucleated cell counts was performed using reference gene primer amplification. The method was immunoSEQ multiplex PCR; TCRdb's version includes in-frame clones alone and lacks a portion of them. V, J and clone size were drawn from that table, and D and trimming were deduced from the DNA. Counted here are 300,000 to 400,000 clones, 87% occurring once; the ten biggest clones make up about 6%.

V gene TRBV5-6 combines with J gene TRBJ1-6; D is undetermined. The sequence came from a woman between 50 and 59 years old with COVID-19, enrolled during active disease. Material for sequencing was peripheral blood. The CDR3 DNA reads as TGTGCCAGCAGCTTGGAACAGAAAGCTAATTCACCCCTCCACTTT. As protein: CASSLEQKANSPLHF.